The following is a T cell receptor beta chain sequence with its context. The authors' processing: The authors estimated nucleated cell counts from reference gene primer amplification. The data were produced by immunoSEQ multiplex PCR, yet TCRdb's version contains in-frame clones alone and is incomplete. The DNA gave D and trimming, while V, J and clone size come from that table. Of approximately 55,000 clones listed, about four fifths are singletons. The CDR3 contains 13 residues. The V gene lost 5 bases and the J gene lost 6 bases, with 13 bases spanning the gap. Germline V gives CDR1 SEHNR, CDR2 FQNEAQ (reference sequence). The data were taken from a study of blood T cell repertoires in COVID-19. Study information: The analysed material was cDNA or gDNA that came from T cells, B-cell-depleted T cells, or PBMCs.

Seattle-derived patients entered the study during active infection and were followed longitudinally. Sequenced material: peripheral blood. The rearrangement links TRBV7-9 to TRBJ1-2, with unresolved D. This clonotype was obtained from a man aged 25-45 years with COVID-19, enrolled during active disease. The CDR3 DNA follows: TGTGCCAGCAGCCCCGAGGGTGTTGATGGCTACACCTTC. This encodes CASSPEGVDGYTF.